This T cell receptor (beta chain) was recovered during a study of human T cells and chemical hapten exposure (dated by TCRdb to about 2021). Background for the entire study: The libraries were sequenced as a pool, and the TCR yield per sample differed mostly because of small variations in library volumes within the pool. Peripheral blood TCR repertoire changes were tracked in vivo in alopecia patients during primary and secondary sensitization to the hapten diphenylcyclopropenone (DPC). For every blood RNA sample, sequencing covered both the TCR alpha and TCR beta chains.

Library preparation used 5' RACE. The run used an Illumina MiSeq. During library preparation, unique molecular identifiers were attached to individual cDNA molecules so that TCRs could be counted quantitatively and reproducibly. On the study's bioinformatics: The median number of TCRs per sample was over 95,000, ranging from about 23,224 to 750,000. V, J and CDR3 annotation of the TCR reads was carried out using the Decombinator software suite. To make PS versus PT1 abundance plots, every sample was subsampled to the same number of TCRs (28,000). TCRs were defined as expanded if absent before sensitization and observed at least eight times at the 2-week time point. Starting from the raw public reads, TCRdb applied fastp trimming at Q25, assembled clones with MiXCR and retained in-frame beta chains. Merged by CDR3 protein, the rows form single entries marked with the most common genes and DNA. TCRdb, rather than the study authors, made the V and J calls. The sample table shows approximately 81,000 distinct CDR3 sequences, and 7% to 8% are seen once. Around 2.3% of the sample is taken by the ten largest.

This clonotype has more than one count but fewer than ten. The antigen it recognizes is unknown. Within one base of it there is no much larger clone, and no base qualities were kept. Total RNA was extracted from unfractionated whole blood that had been collected in Tempus Blood RNA tubes. As TCR sequencing controls, several healthy volunteers were used, with blood taken at day 0, 2 weeks and 6 weeks. The junction shows trimming of 2 bases on V and 6 bases on J, plus 7 bases between the germline ends. In the germline V gene (reference sequence), CDR1 corresponds to MNHEY and CDR2 to SMNVEV. The CDR3 runs 13 amino acids, cysteine and phenylalanine included. Only the CDR3 DNA is retained, 39 bases long and in frame from the first base. Overall study outcomes, separate from this receptor: After repeated subsampling, the strength of the expansion versus patch-test correlation and the threshold at which it became significant changed. DPC sensitization did not change the number of TCRs with a frequency above 1 in 1000, and there was no evidence of changes in global repertoire structure.

The origin of this receptor is a male donor in good health. The chain is encoded by TRBV27 joined to TRBJ2-2, with a tentative D gene TRBD2 over 5 matching bases. The sequenced DNA is TGTGCCAGCAGTTTAGAGCGGTCCGGGGAGCTGTTTTTT. Its protein reads: CASSLERSGELFF.